Below, one T cell receptor beta chain is given with its context. Its antigen is undetermined. This sample is part of a study of T cells in narcolepsy. Study as a whole: Donors had narcolepsy type 1 or type 2, or were healthy controls.

Using immunoSEQ multiplex PCR, the repertoire was profiled, and TCRdb retains in-frame clones only, with some absent. The sample includes about 30,000 clones, about 85% of them seen just once. Germline V lookup: CDR1 SGHRS, CDR2 YFSETQ. There are 15 residues in the CDR3. Study-level findings and limits: No autoreactive T cell clone sequences appeared in some memory CD4+ repertoires. Same-patient CSF and blood CD4+ T cell clonotypes included HCRT-specific and TRIB2-specific autoreactive ones. Healthy controls reportedly lacked the autoreactive clonotypes serially found in patients' blood.

Sequencing input: CD45RA- memory CD4+ T cells from PBMCs. The clonotype comes from a human donor with narcolepsy. The genes are TRBV5-1 and TRBJ2-5; 8 positions match TRBD2. The J call is in doubt because the DNA end fits TRBJ2-7 better. CDR3 sequence (DNA): TGCGCCAGCAGCCGCACAACTAGCGGAACCTACGAGCAGTACTTC. Translated: CASSRTTSGTYEQYF.